Listed below are T cell receptor beta chains from one sample, sequenced in a study of molecular identifiers for immune sequencing clone quantification. Using its own MiXCR run on the PCR reads, TCRdb lists one record per CDR3 protein. This table has some 100,000 distinct CDR3 sequences, 15% to 20% appearing once. What was sequenced was naive CD8+ T cells from blood, with Jurkat cell RNA spiked in. The receptors stem from a human donor in good health. Some libraries in this study had Jurkat cell RNA spiked in. CDR3s include the opening cysteine and the closing phenylalanine or tryptophan. Each record gives: clone size, V gene, J gene, D gene, CDR3 protein. D genes are given only for firm matches. Rows give clone size only sometimes, using once, few, many, or a class for an expanded clone.

>many|TRBV5-1|TRBJ2-3|-
CASSLEGTQVSDTQYF
>many|TRBV20-1|TRBJ2-3|-
CSSKGGTGDTQYF
>many|TRBV6-5|TRBJ2-1|-
CASSYGSAGESEQFF
>many|TRBV25-1|TRBJ2-3|-
CAIQGSRTDTQYF
>many|TRBV4-1|TRBJ1-1|TRBD1
CASSQTERGRTEAFF
>many|TRBV4-2|TRBJ2-7|TRBD2
CASSVSGSNEQYF
>many|TRBV29-1|TRBJ1-2|TRBD1
CSVERGQGVDGYTF
>-|TRBV12-3/TRBV12-4|TRBJ1-1|-
CASIDTLVTEAFF
>many|TRBV6-5|TRBJ2-1|-
CASSQDPGRSSYNEQFF
>many|TRBV20-1|TRBJ2-7|TRBD2
CSARDPLRESSYEQYF
>many|TRBV6-2/TRBV6-3|TRBJ2-3|-
CASSYARGTQYF
>-|TRBV30|TRBJ2-3|TRBD1
CAWSVLNRGTDTQYF